A selection of T cell receptor beta chains follows, all from one sample in a study of blood T cell repertoires in COVID-19. Clones were sequenced by immunoSEQ multiplex PCR, and TCRdb holds only the in-frame ones, with some missing. The sample has around 30,000 clones, about 88% seen once. The sample consisted of peripheral blood. All receptors derive from a human donor in a cohort sampled during active COVID-19. CDR3s include the opening cysteine and the closing phenylalanine or tryptophan. D genes are given only for firm matches. Expanded clones are given a class, and other clones once, few, many or no size at all.

j_call d_call clone_size v_call cdr3_aa cdr3_nt
TRBJ2-2 TRBD1 - TRBV5-1 CASSGGTGYTGELFF TGCGCCAGCAGCGGCGGGACAGGCTACACCGGGGAGCTGTTTTTT
TRBJ1-6 - - TRBV7-3 CASSSNWNSPLHF TGTGCCAGCAGCTCCAACTGGAATTCACCCCTCCACTTT
TRBJ1-1 TRBD1 - TRBV5-8 CASSNPFDRGAEAFF TGTGCCAGCAGCAATCCGTTTGACAGGGGGGCTGAAGCTTTCTTT
TRBJ1-6 - - TRBV28 CASNGQNSPLHF TGTGCCAGCAATGGGCAGAATTCACCCCTCCACTTT
TRBJ1-3 - - TRBV4-2 CASSPSGVGNTIYF TGTGCCAGCAGCCCTTCTGGAGTCGGAAACACCATATATTTT
TRBJ2-1 - - TRBV5-1 CASSLGDISYNEQFF TGCGCCAGCAGCTTGGGGGACATTAGCTACAATGAGCAGTTCTTC
TRBJ1-2 - - TRBV5-6 CASSLYNRVDGYTF TGTGCCAGCAGCTTGTATAACAGGGTGGATGGCTACACCTTC
TRBJ2-2 TRBD1 - TRBV7-2 CAGGRTGDTGELFF TGTGCCGGAGGAAGGACAGGTGATACCGGGGAGCTGTTTTTT
TRBJ1-1 - - TRBV20-1 CSASGGVFESTEAFF TGCAGTGCTAGTGGGGGGGTATTTGAGTCCACTGAAGCTTTCTTT
TRBJ2-3 TRBD1 - TRBV7-3 CASSFTGGRGTDTQYF TGTGCCAGCAGCTTCACAGGGGGACGTGGCACAGATACGCAGTATTTT
TRBJ1-4 - once TRBV21-1 CASSKNSIPSVQGKDEKLFF TGTGCCAGCAGCAAAAACTCCATCCCCTCGGTCCAGGGAAAAGATGAAAAACTGTTTTTT
TRBJ2-7 TRBD1 few TRBV6-2/TRBV6-3 CASSYVRGPYEQYF TGTGCCAGCAGTTACGTCAGGGGGCCATACGAGCAGTACTTC
TRBJ1-3 - - TRBV28 CASSYHSGSGNTIYF TGTGCCAGCAGTTACCACTCCGGTTCTGGAAACACCATATATTTT
TRBJ2-2 - once TRBV6-5 CATLRGTGELFF TGTGCCACCCTGAGGGGGACCGGGGAGCTGTTTTTT
TRBJ1-2 TRBD1 - TRBV7-2 CASSLGTGGPYGYTF TGTGCCAGCAGCCTCGGGACAGGGGGCCCCTATGGCTACACCTTC
TRBJ1-5 TRBD1 - TRBV4-1 CASSQYRGSNQPQHF TGCGCCAGCAGCCAATACAGGGGAAGCAATCAGCCCCAGCATTTT
TRBJ1-2 - few TRBV10-3 CAISDGSSGGYGYTF TGTGCCATCAGTGATGGTAGCAGTGGGGGGTATGGCTACACCTTC
TRBJ1-6 TRBD1 - TRBV10-2 CASSEWDRGLMSYNSPLHF TGCGCCAGCAGTGAGTGGGACAGGGGGCTTATGTCCTATAATTCACCCCTCCACTTT
TRBJ1-4 - - TRBV14 CASSQDAGAGEKLFF TGTGCCAGCAGCCAAGATGCAGGGGCAGGTGAAAAACTGTTTTTT
TRBJ1-1 - - TRBV16 CASSQGAVNTEAFF TGTGCCAGCAGCCAGGGGGCAGTGAACACTGAAGCTTTCTTT
TRBJ2-2 - - TRBV4-1 CASSHVQGPNTGELFF TGCGCCAGCAGCCATGTTCAGGGGCCCAACACCGGGGAGCTGTTTTTT
TRBJ1-2 - - TRBV21-1 CASSKAPNNAQPGHRVRACYTF TGTGCCAGCAGCAAAGCGCCCAACAACGCGCAACCAGGACACAGGGTACGAGCTTGCTACACCTTC
TRBJ2-7 TRBD2 - TRBV9 CASSVAAGVYYEQYF TGTGCCAGCAGCGTAGCCGCGGGGGTATACTACGAGCAGTACTTC
TRBJ1-2 - - TRBV21-1 CASSKGAGDYGYTF TGTGCCAGCAGCAAAGGGGCAGGGGACTATGGCTACACCTTC
TRBJ2-5 TRBD1 - TRBV7-6 CASSSQGARGETQYF TGTGCCAGCAGCTCACAGGGGGCAAGGGGAGAGACCCAGTACTTC
TRBJ1-2 - - TRBV6-5 CASSSVGARGYTF TGTGCCAGCAGTTCGGTGGGGGCGCGGGGCTACACCTTC
TRBJ2-7 - - TRBV9 CASSVDGGYEQYF TGTGCCAGCAGCGTAGACGGCGGCTACGAGCAGTACTTC
TRBJ2-1 TRBD1 - TRBV5-5 CASSLGDSYNEQFF TGTGCCAGCAGCTTGGGGGACAGTTACAATGAGCAGTTCTTC
TRBJ2-5 - - TRBV7-8 CASSRTRGGETQYF TGTGCCAGCAGCAGAACCAGGGGAGGGGAGACCCAGTACTTC
TRBJ1-2 TRBD1 - TRBV28 CASNPGQASTRGTF TGTGCCAGCAATCCGGGACAGGCATCTACCCGGGGCACCTTC
TRBJ2-7 TRBD2 - TRBV19 CASSIGSGTRGNEQYF TGTGCCAGTAGTATAGGGTCGGGGACTAGAGGCAACGAGCAGTACTTC
TRBJ2-7 - - TRBV4-1 CASSQVLGGNEQYF TGCGCCAGCAGCCAAGTTCTTGGGGGGAACGAGCAGTACTTC
TRBJ2-3 TRBD2 - TRBV7-2 CASSFSGGAVDTQYF TGTGCCAGCAGCTTTAGCGGGGGGGCCGTAGATACGCAGTATTTT
TRBJ1-4 TRBD1 - TRBV3-1/TRBV3-2 CASSPAGQGGEKLFF TGTGCCAGCAGCCCGGCGGGACAGGGGGGTGAAAAACTGTTTTTT
TRBJ2-2 - - TRBV2 CAGRKTGTPTGELFF TGTGCCGGCAGGAAAACCGGGACTCCCACCGGGGAGCTGTTTTTT
TRBJ1-5 - - TRBV11-1 CASSIGGNQPQHF TGTGCCAGCAGCATAGGCGGCAATCAGCCCCAGCATTTT
TRBJ1-5 - - TRBV6-2/TRBV6-3 CASSFSGTSLPQHF TGTGCCAGCAGTTTCTCCGGGACATCGCTGCCCCAGCATTTT
TRBJ2-5 - - TRBV27 CASSLMAGAEKTQYF TGTGCCAGCAGTTTAATGGCGGGGGCTGAGAAGACCCAGTACTTC
TRBJ2-1 - - TRBV5-4 CASTPFISGSSNEQFF TGTGCCAGCACCCCTTTCATCAGCGGAAGCAGCAATGAGCAGTTCTTC
TRBJ1-1 TRBD1 - TRBV10-3 CAAQGTGGTEAFF TGTGCCGCACAAGGGACAGGAGGCACTGAAGCTTTCTTT
TRBJ2-5 - - TRBV7-9 CASSLPSGLQGETQYF TGTGCCAGCAGTTTACCGTCGGGACTACAGGGAGAGACCCAGTACTTC
TRBJ2-7 - - TRBV5-4 CASSLGPNWEQANSYEQYF TGTGCCAGCAGCTTGGGCCCCAATTGGGAACAGGCGAACTCCTACGAGCAGTACTTC
TRBJ2-7 TRBD2 - TRBV3-1/TRBV3-2 CASSQGPQAGNYEQYF TGTGCCAGCAGCCAAGGTCCCCAAGCGGGGAACTACGAGCAGTACTTC
TRBJ1-6 - few TRBV6-2/TRBV6-3 CASSYSRQVSPLHF TGTGCCAGCAGTTACTCCAGACAGGTTTCACCCCTCCACTTT
TRBJ2-1 - - TRBV6-5 CASRFRGSYNEQFF TGTGCCAGCAGGTTCAGAGGCTCCTACAATGAGCAGTTCTTC
TRBJ2-5 TRBD2 - TRBV5-4 CASKNGTSGGGYRETQYF TGTGCCAGTAAAAACGGGACTAGCGGGGGGGGATATCGGGAGACCCAGTACTTC
TRBJ2-7 - once TRBV7-9 CASSPQQGNTYEQYF TGTGCCAGCAGCCCCCAACAGGGAAATACCTACGAGCAGTACTTC
TRBJ1-5 TRBD1 - TRBV6-5 CASRRTGTGKQPQHF TGTGCCAGCAGGCGGACAGGGACGGGGAAACAGCCCCAGCATTTT
TRBJ1-1 - - TRBV23-1 CASSQSQDTEAFF TGCGCCAGCAGTCAATCGCAGGACACTGAAGCTTTCTTT
TRBJ2-1 - - TRBV6-5 CASSYSVQGHEQFF TGTGCCAGCAGTTACTCAGTTCAGGGCCATGAGCAGTTCTTC
TRBJ2-3 - - TRBV2 CASSYTTDTQYF TGTGCCAGCAGTTACACCACAGATACGCAGTATTTT
TRBJ2-3 TRBD2 - TRBV9 CASSQSGGAADTQYF TGTGCCAGCAGCCAGAGCGGGGGGGCCGCAGATACGCAGTATTTT
TRBJ2-3 - once TRBV6-6 CASRTRPGPTDTQYF TGTGCCAGCAGAACCCGGCCAGGGCCTACAGATACGCAGTATTTT
TRBJ1-1 TRBD1 - TRBV4-1 CASSWTGKNTEAFF TGCGCCAGCAGCTGGACAGGCAAGAACACTGAAGCTTTCTTT
TRBJ2-5 TRBD2 - TRBV11-2 CASSHTAGGPKTQYF TGTGCCAGCAGCCACACGGCGGGGGGGCCCAAGACCCAGTACTTC